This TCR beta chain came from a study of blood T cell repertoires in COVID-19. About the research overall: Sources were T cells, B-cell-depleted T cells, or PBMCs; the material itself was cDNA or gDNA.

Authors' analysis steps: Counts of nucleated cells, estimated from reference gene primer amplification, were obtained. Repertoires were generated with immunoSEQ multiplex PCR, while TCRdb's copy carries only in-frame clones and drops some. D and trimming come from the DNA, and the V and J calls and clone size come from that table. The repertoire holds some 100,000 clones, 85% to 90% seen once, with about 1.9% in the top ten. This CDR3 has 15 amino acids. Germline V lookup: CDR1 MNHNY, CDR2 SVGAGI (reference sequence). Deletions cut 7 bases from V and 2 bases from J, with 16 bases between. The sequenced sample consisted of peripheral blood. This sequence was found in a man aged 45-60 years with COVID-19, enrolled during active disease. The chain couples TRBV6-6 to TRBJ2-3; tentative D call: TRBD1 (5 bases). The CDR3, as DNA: TGTGCCAGCACCCGGACACGGTGGAACACAGATACGCAGTATTTT. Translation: CASTRTRWNTDTQYF.